The entry below gives a single TCR beta chain sequence along with its context. This specimen belongs to a study of control samples from healthy donors and cancer patients. V lost 4 bases to trimming and J lost 0 bases, with 0 bases between them. Germline loops: CDR1 GTSNPN, CDR2 SVGIG (reference sequence). This CDR3 contains 10 residues. The assay was immunoSEQ multiplex PCR, and TCRdb's table has in-frame clones only and misses some. The data contain under 150,000 clones, around 88% of them singletons. The receptor comes from a middle-aged man in good health. The sequencing input was blood. This rearrangement joins TRBV30 to TRBJ1-1, with D unresolved. The CDR3 reads CAWMNTEAFF. In DNA, the CDR3 is TGTGCCTGGATGAACACTGAAGCTTTCTTT. Drawing the rest from reference TRBV30 and TRBJ1-1, the complete variable domain is SQTIHQWPATLVQPVGSPLSLECTVEGTSNPNLYWYRQAAGRGLQLLFYSVGIGQISSEVPQNLSASRPQDRQFILSSKKLLLSDSGFYLCAWMNTEAFFGQGTRLTVV.